This TCR beta chain comes out of a study of molecular identifiers for immune sequencing clone quantification. V gave up 0 bases and J gave up 4 bases, with 12 bases separating them. CDR1 is SGHAT, CDR2 FQNNGV, per germline. The length of the CDR3 is 15 residues. TCRdb analysed the PCR reads with MiXCR anew, one entry per CDR3 protein. The sample yields hundreds of thousands of distinct CDR3 sequences, about 25% seen once. On this clonotype itself: This may be a read error: a much more frequent sequence differs by one nucleotide.

The TCR sequence derives from a human donor in good health. Some libraries in this study had Jurkat cell RNA spiked in. The chain is built from TRBV11-2 and TRBJ1-1; D not resolved. Sequencing was performed on naive CD8+ T cells from blood, with Jurkat cell RNA spiked in. Subset given: FACS-sorted CD8+CD4-CCR7+CD45RA+ naive T cells. CDR3 loop: CASSLEMTLSTEAFF. CDR3 nucleotide sequence: TGTGCCAGCAGCTTAGAGATGACCTTGAGCACTGAAGCTTTCTTT.